This entry lists 6 T cell receptor beta chains sequenced from one sample in a study of beta chain features in type 1 diabetes. The isolated RNA, all of it, was reverse transcribed, so expressed TCRB transcripts were what got sequenced. Here immunoSEQ multiplex PCR was the method, and the copy in TCRdb shows in-frame clones only, minus some. The sample records about 220,000 clones, about 11% being singletons. Material: central memory CD4+ T cells from blood. These receptors all come from a man aged 18 to 29 in good health.

V and J are TRBV2 and TRBJ1-2; weak D call: TRBD1 (5 bases). Germline V gene data show CDR1 as SNHLY and CDR2 as FYNNEI. The CDR3 spans 16 residues. V shed 8 bases and J shed 0 bases, with 19 bases lying between them. CDR3 amino acids: CASSRADIRANYGYTF. The DNA of the CDR3 is TGTGCCAGCTCTCGTGCGGACATAAGAGCTAACTATGGCTACACCTTC.

This clone was counted between two and nine times. V gene TRBV2 combines with J gene TRBJ1-4, with unresolved D. The CDR3 is 14 residues long. Germline values: CDR1 SNHLY, CDR2 FYNNEI. The V end lost 7 bases, the J end lost 0 bases, and 9 bases lay between the germline ends. The CDR3 DNA reads TGTGCCAGCACCGGGCTCCCAACTAATGAAAAACTGTTTTTT. Translating it yields CASTGLPTNEKLFF.

The rearrangement joins TRBV11-3 to TRBJ2-1; D gene ambiguous. CDR1 SGHNT and CDR2 YENEEA come from the germline V gene. The CDR3 runs to 13 residues. V was clipped by 7 bases and J by 4 bases, with 11 bases between them. CDR3 amino acids: CASNLNLYNEQFF. Here the CDR3 DNA reads TGTGCCAGCAACCTTAACCTTTACAATGAGCAGTTCTTC. The full variable domain, in which reference TRBV11-3 and TRBJ2-1 provide the parts outside the CDR3, is EAGVVQSPRYKIIEKKQPVAFWCNPISGHNTLYWYLQNLGQGPELLIRYENEEAVDDSQLPKDRFSAERLKGVDSTLKIQPAELGDSAVYLCASNLNLYNEQFFGPGTRLTVL.

This clone was seen a handful of times. The chain employs TRBV11-2 and TRBJ2-7; D is ambiguous. The germline V and J ends were trimmed by 5 bases and 0 bases, with 11 bases remaining between them. This CDR3 contains 14 residues. CDR1 and CDR2 from the germline V gene are SGHAT and FQNNGV. This chain's CDR3 is CASSPDVDSYEQYF. The CDR3, as DNA: TGTGCCAGCAGCCCAGACGTAGACTCCTACGAGCAGTACTTC.

This clone was seen more than once but under ten times. This chain uses TRBV7-2 with TRBJ1-4, with no clear D. CDR1 SGHTA and CDR2 FQGNSA come from the germline V gene. V was clipped by 5 bases and J by 8 bases, with 12 bases between them. The CDR3 length is 13 residues. CDR3 DNA: TGTGCCAGCAGCCGCGACCGGGGAGAAAAACTGTTTTTT. Its translation: CASSRDRGEKLFF.

This clone was observed a few times. The rearrangement uses TRBV20-1 and TRBJ1-1, with D hard to call. CDR1 is DFQATT, CDR2 SNEGSKA, per germline (reference sequence). V shed 5 bases and J shed 6 bases, with 10 bases lying between them. This CDR3 comprises 11 residues. CDR3 DNA: TGCAGTGCTGTTGGGAGGTCTGAAGCTTTCTTT. As protein: CSAVGRSEAFF.